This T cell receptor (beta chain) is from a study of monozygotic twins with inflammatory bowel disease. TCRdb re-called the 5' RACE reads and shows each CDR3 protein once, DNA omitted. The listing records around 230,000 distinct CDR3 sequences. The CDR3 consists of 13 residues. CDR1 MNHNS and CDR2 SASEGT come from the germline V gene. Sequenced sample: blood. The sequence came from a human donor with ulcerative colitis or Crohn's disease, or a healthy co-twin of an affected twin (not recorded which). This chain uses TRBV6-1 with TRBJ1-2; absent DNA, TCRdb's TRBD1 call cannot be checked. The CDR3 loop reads CANRDPGHYGYTF.